What follows is one T cell receptor beta chain and its context. This sample is part of a study of shared clonotypes between healthy human individuals. V was cut by 5 bases and J by 10 bases, with 9 bases left in between. This CDR3 has 11 amino acids. The V gene's germline CDR1 is MNHNY and CDR2 SVGAGI (reference sequence). The method was immunoSEQ multiplex PCR; TCRdb's version includes in-frame clones alone and lacks a portion of them. The sample holds 300,000 to 400,000 clones, over 70% seen once. Sequencing input: memory CD4+ T cells sorted from blood. Subset noted: CD45RA-negative fraction. The V gene is TRBV6-6, the J gene TRBJ2-1; weak D call: TRBD2 (5 bases). This receptor was obtained from a man younger than 45 in good health. The CDR3 nucleotides are TGTGCCAGCAGTCCCGGGGTAGAGCAGTTCTTC. It yields the protein CASSPGVEQFF.